The 21 T cell receptor beta chains below all came from one sample that was sequenced in a study of shared clonotypes between healthy human individuals. Assay: immunoSEQ multiplex PCR; the TCRdb copy retains only in-frame clones and omits some. Among millions of clones listed, approximately 94% were seen once. In the naive CD8 group, cells lacked CD45RO and were positively selected for CCR7, so terminally differentiated effector memory CD45RA+ cells were left out. Sequencing was done on a sample of naive CD8+ T cells sorted from blood. The receptors were gathered from a man between 18 and 35 years old in good health.

The J gene is TRBJ1-2, the V gene TRBV4-1; possibly TRBD1 for D (5 bases). Trimming cost V 1 base and J 5 bases, with 11 bases left between them. Germline CDR1 MGHRA, CDR2 YSYEKL. The CDR3 runs 14 residues. The CDR3 nucleotides are TGCGCCAGCAGCCAAGGTGTGGGGGGTTATGGCTACACCTTC. Its translation: CASSQGVGGYGYTF.

The chain recombines TRBV25-1 with TRBJ2-7; D might be TRBD1 (6 bases). V was cut by 1 base and J by 3 bases, with 10 bases left in between. The CDR3 runs 14 residues. Germline V CDR1 and CDR2: MGHDK, SYGVNS. CDR3 DNA: TGTGCCAGCAGTGAATTAAGGGGACACTACGAGCAGTACTTC. Translation: CASSELRGHYEQYF.

The chain has TRBV30 and TRBJ2-3; D perhaps matches TRBD2 (5 bases). The V and J ends lost 0 bases and 0 bases respectively, with 13 bases between them. The germline V gene encodes CDR1 GTSNPN and CDR2 SVGIG (reference sequence). The CDR3 has 16 residues. The CDR3 DNA follows: TGTGCCTGGAGTGTCGGGGTATTGGGAAGCACAGATACGCAGTATTTT. It codes for CAWSVGVLGSTDTQYF.

The chain couples TRBV11-2 to TRBJ1-3, with no clear D. The CDR3 has 14 residues. Germline V lookup: CDR1 SGHAT, CDR2 FQNNGV. Trimming shortened V by 1 base and J by 4 bases, and 8 bases separated the two germline ends. The CDR3: CASSLVLVGNTIYF. The CDR3 DNA reads as TGTGCCAGCAGCTTAGTTCTCGTCGGAAACACCATATATTTT.

The V gene is TRBV10-2, the J gene TRBJ1-1, with a possible D match to TRBD1 (6 bases). V was trimmed by 5 bases and J by 6 bases, leaving 7 bases between them. CDR1 and CDR2 from the germline V gene are WSHSY and SAAADI. The CDR3 covers 11 residues. CDR3 in amino acids: CASSTGSEAFF. CDR3 in DNA: TGCGCCAGCAGTACAGGGTCTGAAGCTTTCTTT.

In the case of this clone: The sample carries other DNA sequences with the same CDR3. This chain links TRBV13 with TRBJ2-7, with 8 bases identical to TRBD2. The CDR3 is 14 residues long. The ends lost 4 bases at V and 6 bases at J; junction bases unmatched: 8. Germline V lookup: CDR1 PRHDT, CDR2 FYEKMQ (reference sequence). CDR3 residues: CASSSLAGPGEQYF. The CDR3 coding sequence is TGTGCCAGCAGCTCTTTAGCGGGGCCCGGCGAGCAGTACTTC.

The rearrangement links TRBV7-9 to TRBJ2-5; D tentatively reads TRBD1 or TRBD2 (5 bases each). Trimming stripped 4 bases from V and 5 bases from J, with 20 bases between. CDR3 size: 16 residues. Germline lookup yields CDR1 SEHNR and CDR2 FQNEAQ (reference sequence). CDR3 in amino acids: CASSSRRLGREETQYF. DNA for the CDR3: TGTGCCAGCAGCTCAAGGAGGTTGGGGCGCGAGGAGACCCAGTACTTC. The full variable domain, in which reference TRBV7-9 and TRBJ2-5 provide the parts outside the CDR3, is DTGVSQNPRHKITKRGQNVTFRCDPISEHNRLYWYRQTLGQGPEFLTYFQNEAQLEKSRLLSDRFSAERPKGSFSTLEIQRTEQGDSAMYLCASSSRRLGREETQYFGPGTRLLVL.

The chain combines TRBV27 with TRBJ2-7; 9 positions agree with TRBD1. CDR1 and CDR2 from the germline V gene are MNHEY and SMNVEV (reference sequence). With 5 bases clipped from V and 3 bases from J, the junction kept 5 bases outside the gene matches. The CDR3 spans 14 residues. The CDR3 nucleotides are TGTGCCAGCAGTCCAGGACAGGGGCACTACGAGCAGTACTTC. Its protein product is CASSPGQGHYEQYF.

The chain uses TRBV5-3 and TRBJ2-1, with 15 bases identical to TRBD2. TRBV5-3 is noted as an ORF with a role that remains uncertain. The CDR3 has 17 amino acids. V trimming: 4 bases; J trimming: 8 bases; junction bases outside the gene matches: 10. The CDR3 nucleotides read TGTGCCAGAAGCATTCTGGGACTAGCGGGGGGAATTGATGAGCAGTTCTTC. It encodes CARSILGLAGGIDEQFF.

As to this clone: This CDR3 is also generated by other DNA sequences in the sample. DNA of the CDR3: TGTGCCAGCTCGTCTGATAGCAATCAGCCCCAGCATTTT. It codes for CASSSDSNQPQHF. V usage is TRBV18 and J usage is TRBJ1-5; D not resolved. CDR1 is KGHSH, CDR2 LQKENI, per germline. V was trimmed by 6 bases and J by 0 bases, leaving 6 bases between them. The CDR3 extends over 13 amino acids.

This chain links TRBV7-9 with TRBJ2-2; the match to TRBD1 covers 9 bases. The CDR3 contains 17 residues. CDR1 and CDR2 (germline): SEHNR, FQNEAQ (reference sequence). With V trimmed by 5 bases and J by 6 bases, 13 bases remained unmatched. In DNA form, the CDR3 reads TGTGCCAGCAGCCCGAACGCCGGGACAGGGAAAGCCGGGGAGCTGTTTTTT. Translated: CASSPNAGTGKAGELFF.

Comment on this clone: This sample also contains other DNA sequences that code for the same CDR3. This chain joins TRBV4-3 and TRBJ2-5; a weak D match, TRBD1 (6 bases). With 1 base removed from V and 4 bases from J, the gap between germline ends came to 10 bases. The CDR3 loop spans 14 amino acids. Germline CDR1 is LGHNA and CDR2 is YSLEER. The CDR3 protein is CASSQVQGGETQYF. In DNA, the CDR3 is TGCGCCAGCAGCCAAGTACAGGGCGGAGAGACCCAGTACTTC.

The genes are TRBV1 and TRBJ2-1; the table's D call, TRBD2, has no DNA check behind it. TRBV1 is a pseudogene segment. This CDR3 is 12 amino acids long. The CDR3: CTSSQGVRGQFF. Written as DNA, the CDR3 is TGCACCAGCAGCCAAGGTGTGAGAGGGCAGTTCTTC.

As to this clone: The sample has other DNA sequences that encode this CDR3 too. The chain has TRBV2 and TRBJ2-5; D is unresolved. The germline V gene encodes CDR1 SNHLY and CDR2 FYNNEI. V lost 6 bases, J lost 0 bases, and 8 bases lay in between. This CDR3 has 13 residues. Here the CDR3 DNA reads TGTGCCAGCAGAGGCAGATACCAAGAGACCCAGTACTTC. Translated: CASRGRYQETQYF. The full variable domain, with the rest looked up from reference TRBV2 and TRBJ2-5, is EPEVTQTPSHQVTQMGQEVILRCVPISNHLYFYWYRQILGQKVEFLVSFYNNEISEKSEIFDDQFSVERPDGSNFTLKIRSTKLEDSAMYFCASRGRYQETQYFGPGTRLLVL.

This clone has a single count. The V call is TRBV27, the J call TRBJ2-3; TRBD2 might be the D (5 bases). This CDR3 spans 16 amino acids. The V and J ends lost 7 bases and 1 base respectively, with 18 bases between them. Germline V gene data show CDR1 as MNHEY and CDR2 as SMNVEV (reference sequence). Here the CDR3 DNA reads TGTGCCAGCACCCAATATCCGGGGTCTGGCACAGATACGCAGTATTTT. It translates to CASTQYPGSGTDTQYF.

DNA of the CDR3: TGTGCTTGTCGGCTAGCGGGGAGCACAGATACGCAGTATTTT. This encodes CACRLAGSTDTQYF. V and J are TRBV19 and TRBJ2-3; 9 bases line up with TRBD2. Germline CDR1 reads LNHDA; CDR2 reads SQIVND (reference sequence). There are 14 residues in the CDR3.

The rearrangement links TRBV7-9 to TRBJ1-1, with 8 bases fitting TRBD1. V lost 7 bases to trimming and J lost 6 bases; unmatched junction nucleotides: 10. Germline V lookup: CDR1 SEHNR, CDR2 FQNEAQ (reference sequence). This CDR3 is 14 amino acids long. In DNA form, the CDR3 reads TGTGCCAGCAACGGACAGGGTATCGGGGCTGAAGCTTTCTTT. It translates to CASNGQGIGAEAFF.

This sequence joins TRBV25-1 and TRBJ2-7; D perhaps matches TRBD1 (6 bases). The germline V gene encodes CDR1 MGHDK and CDR2 SYGVNS. The CDR3 has 13 amino acids. V was clipped by 6 bases and J by 0 bases, with 9 bases between them. DNA of the CDR3: TGTGCCAGCAGAGACAGGTACTCCTACGAGCAGTACTTC. It encodes CASRDRYSYEQYF.

The V call is TRBV2, the J call TRBJ1-3, with no clear D. V was cut by 5 bases and J by 0 bases, with 14 bases left in between. Germline V lookup: CDR1 SNHLY, CDR2 FYNNEI. This CDR3 has 16 residues. Here the CDR3 reads CASSREGLLSGNTIYF. In DNA, the CDR3 is TGTGCCAGCAGTAGGGAGGGCCTACTCTCTGGAAACACCATATATTTT.

For this clone: The junction and the germline gene differ at one end; a read error may be behind it. V usage is TRBV15 and J usage is TRBJ2-7; weak D call: TRBD2 (6 bases). The CDR3 covers 12 residues. The V gene's germline CDR1 is LNHNV and CDR2 YYDKDF (reference sequence). This CDR3 is CATSSRLGGAHF. CDR3 nucleotide sequence: TGTGCCACCAGCAGCCGCTTGGGGGGAGCTCACTTC.

This clone was seen just once. Other DNA sequences of this sample code for an identical CDR3. This rearrangement joins TRBV7-9 to TRBJ1-1; D not certain. This CDR3 is 13 amino acids long. The V gene's germline CDR1 is SEHNR and CDR2 FQNEAQ (reference sequence). V gave up 1 base and J gave up 4 bases, with 7 bases separating them. CDR3 nucleotide sequence: TGTGCCAGCAGCTTAGGGGTGGCCACTGAAGCTTTCTTT. This translates into CASSLGVATEAFF.